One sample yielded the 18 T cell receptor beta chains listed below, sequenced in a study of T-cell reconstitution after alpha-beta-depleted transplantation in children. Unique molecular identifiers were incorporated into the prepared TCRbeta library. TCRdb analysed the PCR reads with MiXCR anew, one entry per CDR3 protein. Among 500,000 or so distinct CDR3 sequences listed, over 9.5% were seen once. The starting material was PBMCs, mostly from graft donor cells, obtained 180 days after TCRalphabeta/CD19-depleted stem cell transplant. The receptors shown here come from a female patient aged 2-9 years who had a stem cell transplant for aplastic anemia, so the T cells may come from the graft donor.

DNA for the CDR3: TGTGCCAGCAGCACCGGCCCTGGGGCGCAGTTCTTC. Amino acids: CASSTGPGAQFF. V usage is TRBV7-9 and J usage is TRBJ2-1; a weak D match, TRBD1 (5 bases). The CDR3 is 12 amino acids. Trimming shortened V by 5 bases and J by 12 bases, and 14 bases separated the two germline ends. From germline, CDR1 is SEHNR and CDR2 FQNEAQ (reference sequence).

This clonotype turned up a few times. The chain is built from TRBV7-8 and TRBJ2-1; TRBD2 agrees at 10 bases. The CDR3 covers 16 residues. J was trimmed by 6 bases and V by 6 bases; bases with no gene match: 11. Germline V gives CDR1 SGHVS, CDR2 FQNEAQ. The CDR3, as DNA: TGTGCCAGCAGACCTATCCTAGCGGGAGTGGGCAATGAGCAGTTCTTC. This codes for CASRPILAGVGNEQFF.

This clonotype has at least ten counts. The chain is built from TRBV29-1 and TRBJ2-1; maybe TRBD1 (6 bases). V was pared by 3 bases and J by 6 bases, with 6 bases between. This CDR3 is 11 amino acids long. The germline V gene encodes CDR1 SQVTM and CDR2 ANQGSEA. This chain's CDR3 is CSVDRGNEQFF. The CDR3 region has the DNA TGCAGCGTTGACAGGGGCAATGAGCAGTTCTTC.

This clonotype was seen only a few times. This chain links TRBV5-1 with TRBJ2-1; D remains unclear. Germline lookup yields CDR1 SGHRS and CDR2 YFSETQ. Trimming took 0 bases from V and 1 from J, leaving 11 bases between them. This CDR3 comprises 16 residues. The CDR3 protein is CASSLDRALSYNEQFF. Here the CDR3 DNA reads TGCGCCAGCAGCTTGGATCGAGCGCTTTCCTACAATGAGCAGTTCTTC.

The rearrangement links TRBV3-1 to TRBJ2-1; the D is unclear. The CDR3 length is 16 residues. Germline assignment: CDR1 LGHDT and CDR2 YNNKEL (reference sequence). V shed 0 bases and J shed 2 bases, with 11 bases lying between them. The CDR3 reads CASSQDWAQTYNEQFF. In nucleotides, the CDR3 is TGTGCCAGCAGCCAAGATTGGGCCCAAACCTACAATGAGCAGTTCTTC.

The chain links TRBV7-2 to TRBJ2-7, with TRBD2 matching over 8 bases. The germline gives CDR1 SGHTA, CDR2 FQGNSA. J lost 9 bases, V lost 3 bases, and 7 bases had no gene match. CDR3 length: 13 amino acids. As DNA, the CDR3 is TGTGCCAGCAGCTTGCCGGGACTAGTGGGGCAGTACGTC. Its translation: CASSLPGLVGQYV.

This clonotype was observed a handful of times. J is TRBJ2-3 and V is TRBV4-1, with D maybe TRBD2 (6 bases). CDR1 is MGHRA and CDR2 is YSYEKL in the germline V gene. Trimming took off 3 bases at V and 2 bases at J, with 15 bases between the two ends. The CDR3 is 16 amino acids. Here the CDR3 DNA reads TGCGCCAGCAGCCAGGCGACTAGTAGGCCCACAGATACGCAGTATTTT. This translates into CASSQATSRPTDTQYF.

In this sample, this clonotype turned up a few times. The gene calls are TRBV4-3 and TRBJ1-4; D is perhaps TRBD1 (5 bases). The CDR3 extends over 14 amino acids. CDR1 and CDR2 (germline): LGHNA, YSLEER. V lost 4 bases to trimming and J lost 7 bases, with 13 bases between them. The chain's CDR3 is CASSLDSFGEKLFF. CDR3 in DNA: TGCGCCAGCAGCCTTGACAGTTTCGGTGAAAAACTGTTTTTT.

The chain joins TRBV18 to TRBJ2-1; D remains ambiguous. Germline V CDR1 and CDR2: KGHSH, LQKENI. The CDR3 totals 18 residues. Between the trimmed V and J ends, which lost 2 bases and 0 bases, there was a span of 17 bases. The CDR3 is CASSPTGQEIISYNEQFF. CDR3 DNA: TGTGCCAGCTCACCAACGGGCCAAGAAATAATCTCCTACAATGAGCAGTTCTTC.

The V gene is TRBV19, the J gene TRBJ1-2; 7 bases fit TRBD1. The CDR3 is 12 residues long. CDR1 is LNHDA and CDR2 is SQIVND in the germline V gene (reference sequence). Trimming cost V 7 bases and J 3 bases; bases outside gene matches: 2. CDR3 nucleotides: TGTGCCAGTAACAGGGGAGACTATGGCTACACCTTC. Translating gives CASNRGDYGYTF.

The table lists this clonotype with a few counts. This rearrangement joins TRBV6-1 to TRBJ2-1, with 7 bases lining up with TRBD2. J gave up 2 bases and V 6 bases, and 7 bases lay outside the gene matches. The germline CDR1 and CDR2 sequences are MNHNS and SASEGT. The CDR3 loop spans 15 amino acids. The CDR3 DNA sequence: TGTGCCAGCAGGATGGGCGGGAGAGCCTACAATGAGCAGTTCTTC. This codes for CASRMGGRAYNEQFF.

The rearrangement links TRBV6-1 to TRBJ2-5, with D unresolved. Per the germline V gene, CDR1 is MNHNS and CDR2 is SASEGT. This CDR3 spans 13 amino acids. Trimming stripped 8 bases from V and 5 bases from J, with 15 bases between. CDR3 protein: CASRRSPRETQYF. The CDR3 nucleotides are TGTGCCAGCCGACGGTCCCCTAGGGAGACCCAGTACTTC.

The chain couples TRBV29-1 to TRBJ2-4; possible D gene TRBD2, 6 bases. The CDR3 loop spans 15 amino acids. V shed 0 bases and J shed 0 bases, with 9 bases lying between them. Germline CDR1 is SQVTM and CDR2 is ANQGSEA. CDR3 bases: TGCAGCGTTGAAGAGGGGGGATTAGCCAAAAACATTCAGTACTTC. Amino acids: CSVEEGGLAKNIQYF.

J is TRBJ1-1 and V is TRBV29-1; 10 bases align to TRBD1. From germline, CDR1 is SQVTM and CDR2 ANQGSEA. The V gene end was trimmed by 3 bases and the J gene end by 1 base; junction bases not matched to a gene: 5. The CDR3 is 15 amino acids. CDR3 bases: TGCAGCGTTGAGGACAGGGGGGGGACGAACACTGAAGCTTTCTTT. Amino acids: CSVEDRGGTNTEAFF.

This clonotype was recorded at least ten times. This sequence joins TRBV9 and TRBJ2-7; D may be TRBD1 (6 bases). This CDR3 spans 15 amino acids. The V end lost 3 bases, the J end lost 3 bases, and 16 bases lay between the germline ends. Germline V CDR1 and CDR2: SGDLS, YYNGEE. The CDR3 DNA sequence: TGTGCCAGCAGCGCGGCCTGGGGGCCCGTCTACGAGCAGTACTTC. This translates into CASSAAWGPVYEQYF.

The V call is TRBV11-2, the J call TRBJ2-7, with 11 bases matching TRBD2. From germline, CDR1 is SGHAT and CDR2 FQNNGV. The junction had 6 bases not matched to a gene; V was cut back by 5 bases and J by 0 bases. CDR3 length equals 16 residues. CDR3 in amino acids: CASSHRTSGSSYEQYF. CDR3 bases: TGTGCCAGCAGCCACCGTACTAGCGGGAGCTCCTACGAGCAGTACTTC.

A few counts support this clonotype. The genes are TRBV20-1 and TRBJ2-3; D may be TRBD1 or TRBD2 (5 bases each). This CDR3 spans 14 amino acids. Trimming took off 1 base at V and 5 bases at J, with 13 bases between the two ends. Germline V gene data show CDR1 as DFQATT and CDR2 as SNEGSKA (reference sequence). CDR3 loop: CSARVGTLQDTQYF. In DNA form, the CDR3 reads TGCAGTGCTAGAGTAGGGACCTTACAAGATACGCAGTATTTT.

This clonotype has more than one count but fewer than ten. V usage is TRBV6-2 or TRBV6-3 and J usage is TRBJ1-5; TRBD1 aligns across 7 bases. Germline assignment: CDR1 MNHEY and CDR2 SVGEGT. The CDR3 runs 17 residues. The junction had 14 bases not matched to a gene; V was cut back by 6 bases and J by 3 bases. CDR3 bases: TGTGCCAGCAGCCCTGCCATCAGGGGGGATTCCAATCAGCCCCAGCATTTT. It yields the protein CASSPAIRGDSNQPQHF.